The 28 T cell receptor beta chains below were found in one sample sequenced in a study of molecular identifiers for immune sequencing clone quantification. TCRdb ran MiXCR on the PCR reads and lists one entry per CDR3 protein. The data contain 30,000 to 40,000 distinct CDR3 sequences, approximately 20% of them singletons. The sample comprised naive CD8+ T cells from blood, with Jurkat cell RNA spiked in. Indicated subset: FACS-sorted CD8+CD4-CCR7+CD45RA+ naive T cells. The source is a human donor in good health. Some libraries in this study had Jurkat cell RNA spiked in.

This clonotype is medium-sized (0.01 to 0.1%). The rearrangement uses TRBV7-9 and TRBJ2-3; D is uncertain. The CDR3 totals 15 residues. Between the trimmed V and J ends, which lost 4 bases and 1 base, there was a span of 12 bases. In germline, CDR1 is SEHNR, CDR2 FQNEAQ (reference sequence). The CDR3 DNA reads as TGTGCCAGCAGCTCCGAGGATCTACGCACAGATACGCAGTATTTT. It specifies CASSSEDLRTDTQYF.

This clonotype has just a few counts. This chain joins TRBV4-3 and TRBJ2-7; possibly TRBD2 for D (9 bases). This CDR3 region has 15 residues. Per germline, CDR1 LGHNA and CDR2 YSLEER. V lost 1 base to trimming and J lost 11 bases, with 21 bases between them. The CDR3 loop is CASSQADRAGGEKYF. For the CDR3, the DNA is TGCGCCAGCAGCCAAGCGGACAGGGCGGGAGGGGAAAAGTACTTC.

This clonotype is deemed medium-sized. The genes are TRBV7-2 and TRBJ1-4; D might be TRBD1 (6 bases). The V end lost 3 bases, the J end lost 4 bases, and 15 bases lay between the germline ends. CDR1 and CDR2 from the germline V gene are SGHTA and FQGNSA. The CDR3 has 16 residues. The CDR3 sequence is CASSFSRTELNEKLFF. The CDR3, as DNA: TGTGCCAGCAGCTTTTCTCGGACAGAACTTAATGAAAAACTGTTTTTT. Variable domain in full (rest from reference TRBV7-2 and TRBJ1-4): GAGVSQSPSNKVTEKGKDVELRCDPISGHTALYWYRQSLGQGLEFLIYFQGNSAPDKSGLPSDRFSAERTGGSVSTLTIQRTQQEDSAVYLCASSFSRTELNEKLFFGSGTQLSVL.

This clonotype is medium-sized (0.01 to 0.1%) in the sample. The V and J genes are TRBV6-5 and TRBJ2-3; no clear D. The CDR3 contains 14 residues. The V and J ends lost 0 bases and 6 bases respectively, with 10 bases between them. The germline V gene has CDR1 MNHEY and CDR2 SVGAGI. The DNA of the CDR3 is TGTGCCAGCAGTTACTCGATGGGCTGGGATACGCAGTATTTT. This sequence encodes CASSYSMGWDTQYF.

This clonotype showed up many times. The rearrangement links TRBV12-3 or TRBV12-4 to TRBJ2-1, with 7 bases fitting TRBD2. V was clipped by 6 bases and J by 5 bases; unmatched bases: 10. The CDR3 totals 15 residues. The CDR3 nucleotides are TGTGCCAGCAGCACGAGGGACTATTACAACAATGAGCAGTTCTTC. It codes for CASSTRDYYNNEQFF.

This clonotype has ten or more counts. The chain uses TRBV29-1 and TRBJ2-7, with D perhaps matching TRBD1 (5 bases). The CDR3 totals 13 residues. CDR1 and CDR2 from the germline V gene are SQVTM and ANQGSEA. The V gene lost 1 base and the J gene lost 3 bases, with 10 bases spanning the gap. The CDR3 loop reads CSVEGGRNYEQYF. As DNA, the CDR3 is TGCAGCGTTGAAGGGGGCCGAAACTACGAGCAGTACTTC.

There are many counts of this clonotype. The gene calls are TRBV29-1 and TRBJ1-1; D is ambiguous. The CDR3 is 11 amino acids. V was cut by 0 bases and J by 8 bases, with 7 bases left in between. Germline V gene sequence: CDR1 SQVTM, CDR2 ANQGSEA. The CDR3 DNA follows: TGCAGCGTTGAAGACAGGTTGGAAGCTTTCTTT. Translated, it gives CSVEDRLEAFF.

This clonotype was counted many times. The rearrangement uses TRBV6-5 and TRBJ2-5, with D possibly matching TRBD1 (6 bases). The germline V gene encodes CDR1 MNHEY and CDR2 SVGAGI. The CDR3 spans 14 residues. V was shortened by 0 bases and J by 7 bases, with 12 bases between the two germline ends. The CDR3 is CASSYSTGPGTQYF. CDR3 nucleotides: TGTGCCAGCAGTTACTCGACAGGTCCGGGGACCCAGTACTTC.

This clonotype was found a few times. The CDR3 loop is CASSLAGTGLYEQYF. The CDR3 bases are TGTGCCAGCAGCTTAGCTGGGACAGGGCTCTACGAGCAGTACTTC. The chain has TRBV7-9 and TRBJ2-7; 9 nucleotides match TRBD1. V shed 0 bases and J 3 bases; nucleotides not matched to a gene: 3. Germline CDR1 SEHNR, CDR2 FQNEAQ (reference sequence). This CDR3 contains 15 residues.

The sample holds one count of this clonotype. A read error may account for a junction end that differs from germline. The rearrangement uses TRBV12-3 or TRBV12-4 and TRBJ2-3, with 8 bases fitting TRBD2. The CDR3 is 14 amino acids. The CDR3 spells CVSSLAGSADTQYF. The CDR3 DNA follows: TGTGTCAGCAGTTTAGCGGGGTCCGCAGATACGCAGTATTTT.

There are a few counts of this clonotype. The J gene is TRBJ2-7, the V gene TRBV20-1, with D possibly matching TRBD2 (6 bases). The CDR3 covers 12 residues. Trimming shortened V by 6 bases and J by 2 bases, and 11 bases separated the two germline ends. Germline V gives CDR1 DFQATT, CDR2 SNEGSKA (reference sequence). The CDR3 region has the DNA TGCAGTGCCGGGACTCAAACCTACGAGCAGTACTTC. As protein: CSAGTQTYEQYF.

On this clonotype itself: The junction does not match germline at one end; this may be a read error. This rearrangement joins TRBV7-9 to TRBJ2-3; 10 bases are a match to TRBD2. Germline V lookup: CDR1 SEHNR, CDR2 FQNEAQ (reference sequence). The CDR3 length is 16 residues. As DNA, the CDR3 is TGTGCCAGCAGCTTGGGTCCTAGCGGGAGTACAGATGCGCAGTATTTT. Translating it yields CASSLGPSGSTDAQYF.

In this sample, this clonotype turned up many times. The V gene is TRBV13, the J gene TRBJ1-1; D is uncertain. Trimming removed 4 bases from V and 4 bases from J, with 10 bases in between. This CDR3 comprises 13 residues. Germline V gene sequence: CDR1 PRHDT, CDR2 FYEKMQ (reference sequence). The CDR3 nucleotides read TGTGCCAGCAGCTCCCTCGGTGTCACTGAAGCTTTCTTT. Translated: CASSSLGVTEAFF.

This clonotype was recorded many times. CDR3 sequence (DNA): TGTGCCAGCAGTCAGCACGGACAGGGCGGTGATACGCAGTATTTT. Translated, it gives CASSQHGQGGDTQYF. The rearrangement links TRBV6-2 or TRBV6-3 to TRBJ2-3; TRBD1 aligns across 8 bases. From germline, CDR1 is MNHEY and CDR2 SVGEGT. V lost 5 bases to trimming and J lost 6 bases; unmatched junction nucleotides: 10. This CDR3 has 15 amino acids.

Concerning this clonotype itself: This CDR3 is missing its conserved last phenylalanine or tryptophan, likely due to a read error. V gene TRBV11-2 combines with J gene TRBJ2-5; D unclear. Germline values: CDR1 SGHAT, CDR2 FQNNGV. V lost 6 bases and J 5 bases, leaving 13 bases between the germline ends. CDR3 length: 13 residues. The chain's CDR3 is CASRLTAAETQYS. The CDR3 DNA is TGTGCCAGCAGATTAACCGCGGCGGAGACCCAGTACTCC.

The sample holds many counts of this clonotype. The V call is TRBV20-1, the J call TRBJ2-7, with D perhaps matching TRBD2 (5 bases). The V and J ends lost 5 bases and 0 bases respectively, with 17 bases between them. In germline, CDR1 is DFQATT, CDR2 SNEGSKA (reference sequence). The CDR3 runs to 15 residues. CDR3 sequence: CSAGSWRRSSYEQYF. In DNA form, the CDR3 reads TGCAGTGCTGGTTCTTGGAGGAGGAGCTCCTACGAGCAGTACTTC.

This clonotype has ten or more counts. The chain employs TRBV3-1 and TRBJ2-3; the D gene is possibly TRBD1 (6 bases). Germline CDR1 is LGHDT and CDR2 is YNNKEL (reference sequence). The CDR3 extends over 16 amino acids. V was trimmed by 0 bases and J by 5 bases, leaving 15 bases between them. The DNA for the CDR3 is TGTGCCAGCAGCCAAGATAGTACAGGGTGGAGAGATACGCAGTATTTT. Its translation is CASSQDSTGWRDTQYF.

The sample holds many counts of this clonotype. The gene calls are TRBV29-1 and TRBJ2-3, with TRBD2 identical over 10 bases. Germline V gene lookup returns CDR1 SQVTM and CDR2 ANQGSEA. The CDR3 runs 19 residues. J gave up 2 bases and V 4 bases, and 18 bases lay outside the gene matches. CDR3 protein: CSVVDPAVSGGLNTDTQYF. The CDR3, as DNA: TGCAGCGTTGTAGACCCTGCGGTTAGCGGGGGGTTAAACACAGATACGCAGTATTTT.

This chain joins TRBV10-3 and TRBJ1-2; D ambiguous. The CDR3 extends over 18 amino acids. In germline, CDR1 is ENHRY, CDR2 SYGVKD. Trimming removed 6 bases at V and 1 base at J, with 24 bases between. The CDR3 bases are TGTGCCATCAGGCTCACCGGGTCTCAACCCACTAATAACTATGGCTACACCTTC. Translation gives CAIRLTGSQPTNNYGYTF.

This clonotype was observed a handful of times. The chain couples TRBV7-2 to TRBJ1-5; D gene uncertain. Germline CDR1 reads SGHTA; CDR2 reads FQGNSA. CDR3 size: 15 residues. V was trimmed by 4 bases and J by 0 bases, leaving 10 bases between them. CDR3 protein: CASSSWGYSNQPQHF. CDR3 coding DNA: TGTGCCAGCAGCTCGTGGGGTTATAGCAATCAGCCCCAGCATTTT.

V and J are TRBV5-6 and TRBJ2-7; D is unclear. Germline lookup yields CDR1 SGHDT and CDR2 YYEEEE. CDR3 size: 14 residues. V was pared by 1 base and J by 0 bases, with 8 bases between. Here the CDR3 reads CASSLRLSSYEQYF. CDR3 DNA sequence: TGTGCCAGCAGCTTGAGGTTGAGCTCCTACGAGCAGTACTTC. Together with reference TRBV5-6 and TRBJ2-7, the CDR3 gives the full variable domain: DAGVTQSPTHLIKTRGQQVTLRCSPKSGHDTVSWYQQALGQGPQFIFQYYEEEERQRGNFPDRFSGHQFPNYSSELNVNALLLGDSALYLCASSLRLSSYEQYFGPGTRLTVT.

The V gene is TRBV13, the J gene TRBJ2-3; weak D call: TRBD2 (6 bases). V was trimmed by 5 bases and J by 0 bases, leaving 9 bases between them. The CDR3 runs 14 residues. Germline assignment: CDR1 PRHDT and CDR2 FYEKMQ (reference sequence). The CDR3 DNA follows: TGTGCCAGCAGCGGAGGGCGGAGCACAGATACGCAGTATTTT. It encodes CASSGGRSTDTQYF.

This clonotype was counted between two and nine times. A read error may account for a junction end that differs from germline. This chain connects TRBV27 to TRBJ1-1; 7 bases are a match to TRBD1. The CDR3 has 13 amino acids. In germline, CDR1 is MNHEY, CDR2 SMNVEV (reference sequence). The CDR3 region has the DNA TGTGCCAGCAAGAGAGGGGGCTTAGCTGAAGCTTACTTT. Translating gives CASKRGGLAEAYF.

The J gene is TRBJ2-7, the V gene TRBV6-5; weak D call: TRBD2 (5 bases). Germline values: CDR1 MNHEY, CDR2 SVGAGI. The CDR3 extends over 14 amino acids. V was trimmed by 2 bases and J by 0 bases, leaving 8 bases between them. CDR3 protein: CASSYGGGSYEQYF. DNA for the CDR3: TGTGCCAGCAGTTACGGAGGCGGCTCCTACGAGCAGTACTTC.

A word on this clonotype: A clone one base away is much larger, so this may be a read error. The CDR3 nucleotides read TGTGCCAGCAGTCGAGCGGGGGGGCTGTGCGAGCAGTACTTC. Amino acid sequence: CASSRAGGLCEQYF. The V gene is TRBV6-5, the J gene TRBJ2-7; 10 bases match TRBD2. Germline V CDR1 and CDR2: MNHEY, SVGAGI. The CDR3 runs to 14 residues. V shed 5 bases and J 6 bases; nucleotides not matched to a gene: 7.

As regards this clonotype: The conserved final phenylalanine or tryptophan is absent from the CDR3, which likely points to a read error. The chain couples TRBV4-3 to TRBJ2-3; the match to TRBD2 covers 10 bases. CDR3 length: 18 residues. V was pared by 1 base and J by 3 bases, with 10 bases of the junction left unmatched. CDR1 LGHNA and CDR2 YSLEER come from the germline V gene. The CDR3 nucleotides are TGCGCCAGCAGCCAAGGTTCGTCTAGCGGGAGCCCAACAGATACGCAGTATTCT. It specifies CASSQGSSSGSPTDTQYS.

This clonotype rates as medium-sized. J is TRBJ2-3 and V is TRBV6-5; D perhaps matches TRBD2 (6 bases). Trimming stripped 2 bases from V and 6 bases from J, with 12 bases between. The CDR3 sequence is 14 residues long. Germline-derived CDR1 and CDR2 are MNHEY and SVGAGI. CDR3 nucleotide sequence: TGTGCCAGCAGTTACGGTCGGCGGGGTGATACGCAGTATTTT. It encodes CASSYGRRGDTQYF.

CDR3 in DNA: TGTGCCAGCAGCCAAGGGAACGGGCAGGAGCCCTACGAGCAGTACTTC. This gives the protein CASSQGNGQEPYEQYF. The chain couples TRBV3-1 to TRBJ2-7, with no clear D. The V end lost 1 base, the J end lost 2 bases, and 15 bases lay between the germline ends. This CDR3 is built from 16 residues. Germline V lookup: CDR1 LGHDT, CDR2 YNNKEL (reference sequence).